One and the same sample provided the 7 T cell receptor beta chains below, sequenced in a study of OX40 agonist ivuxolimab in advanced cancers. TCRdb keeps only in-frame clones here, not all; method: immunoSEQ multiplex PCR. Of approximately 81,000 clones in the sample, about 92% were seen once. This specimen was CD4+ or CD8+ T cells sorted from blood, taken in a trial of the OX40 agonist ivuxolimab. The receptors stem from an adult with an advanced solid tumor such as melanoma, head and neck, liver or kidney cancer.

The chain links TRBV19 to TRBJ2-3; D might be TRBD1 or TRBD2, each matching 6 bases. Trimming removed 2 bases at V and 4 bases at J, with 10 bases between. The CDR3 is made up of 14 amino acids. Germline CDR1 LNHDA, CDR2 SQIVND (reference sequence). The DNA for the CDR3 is TGTGCCAGTAGTATAATTGGGGGGCCAGATACGCAGTATTTT. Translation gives CASSIIGGPDTQYF.

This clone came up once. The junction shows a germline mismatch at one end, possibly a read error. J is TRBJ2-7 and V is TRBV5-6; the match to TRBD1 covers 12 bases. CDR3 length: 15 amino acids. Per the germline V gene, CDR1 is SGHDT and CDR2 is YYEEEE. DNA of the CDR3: TGTGCCAGCACCCCCGGGACAGGGGGCTCCCACGAGCAGTACTTC. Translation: CASTPGTGGSHEQYF.

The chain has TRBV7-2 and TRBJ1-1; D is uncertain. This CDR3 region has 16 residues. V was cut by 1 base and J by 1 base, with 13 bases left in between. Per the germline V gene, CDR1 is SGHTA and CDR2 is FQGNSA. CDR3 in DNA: TGTGCCAGCAGCTTAGACGGCCTGGCGGCGAACACTGAAGCTTTCTTT. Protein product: CASSLDGLAANTEAFF.

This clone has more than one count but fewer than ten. The CDR3 coding sequence is TGCAGCGTTGAACCAGAGAACACTGAAGCTTTCTTT. Amino acid sequence: CSVEPENTEAFF. The chain links TRBV29-1 to TRBJ1-1, with D unresolved. Trimming removed 2 bases from V and 1 base from J, with 5 bases in between. Germline values: CDR1 SQVTM, CDR2 ANQGSEA. The CDR3 is made up of 12 amino acids.

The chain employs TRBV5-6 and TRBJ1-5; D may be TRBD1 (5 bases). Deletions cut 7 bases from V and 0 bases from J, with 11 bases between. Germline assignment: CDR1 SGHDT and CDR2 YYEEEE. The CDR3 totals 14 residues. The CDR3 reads CASRQRDSNQPQHF. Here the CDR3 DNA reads TGTGCCAGCCGACAGAGAGATAGCAATCAGCCCCAGCATTTT.

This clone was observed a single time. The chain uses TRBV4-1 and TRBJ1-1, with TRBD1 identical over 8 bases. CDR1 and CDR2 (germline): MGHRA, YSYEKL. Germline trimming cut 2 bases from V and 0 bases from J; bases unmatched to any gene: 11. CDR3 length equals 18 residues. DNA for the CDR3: TGCGCCAGCAGCCAATTTATTATTCAGGGGGCTCTGAACACTGAAGCTTTCTTT. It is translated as CASSQFIIQGALNTEAFF.

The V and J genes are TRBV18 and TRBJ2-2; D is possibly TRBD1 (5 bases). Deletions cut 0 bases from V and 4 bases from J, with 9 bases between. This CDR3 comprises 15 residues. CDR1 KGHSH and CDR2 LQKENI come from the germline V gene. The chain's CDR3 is CASSPPGPGTGELFF. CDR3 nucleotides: TGTGCCAGCTCACCACCGGGGCCGGGCACCGGGGAGCTGTTTTTT.